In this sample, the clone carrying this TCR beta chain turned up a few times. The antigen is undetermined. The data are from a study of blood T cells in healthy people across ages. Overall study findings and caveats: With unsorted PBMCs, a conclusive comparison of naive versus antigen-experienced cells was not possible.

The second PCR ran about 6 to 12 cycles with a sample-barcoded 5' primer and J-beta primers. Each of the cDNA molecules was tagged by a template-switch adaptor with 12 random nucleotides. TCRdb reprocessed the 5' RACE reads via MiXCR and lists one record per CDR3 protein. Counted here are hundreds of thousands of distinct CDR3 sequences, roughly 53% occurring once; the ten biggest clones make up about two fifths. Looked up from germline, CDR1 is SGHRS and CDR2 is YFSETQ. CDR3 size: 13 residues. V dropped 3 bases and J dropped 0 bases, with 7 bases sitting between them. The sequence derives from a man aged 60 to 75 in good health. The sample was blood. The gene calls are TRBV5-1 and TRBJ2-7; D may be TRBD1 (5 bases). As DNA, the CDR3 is TGCGCCAGCAGCTCGGACAACTCCTACGAGCAGTACTTC. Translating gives CASSSDNSYEQYF.